This T cell receptor (beta chain) stems from a study of Graves' ophthalmopathy and Graves' hyperthyroidism. Beta-chain TCR CDR3 regions were amplified from RNA transcripts. An opening RT-PCR round employed HTBI primers and preceded a second-round multiplex PCR. TCRdb called the multiplex PCR reads again in MiXCR, with one record for every CDR3 protein. The sample lists under 800,000 distinct CDR3 sequences; around a fifth were seen once. CDR3 length equals 11 residues. Germline CDR1 and CDR2: DFQATT and SNEGSKA (reference sequence). V was cut by 5 bases and J by 5 bases, with 10 bases left in between. The sample holds many counts of this clonotype.

The sample consisted of peripheral blood. This clonotype was obtained from a young woman with stable Graves' hyperthyroidism. Some clones in this sample may be carry-over from other donors' samples. The V and J genes are TRBV20-1 and TRBJ2-7; no definite D call. In DNA, the CDR3 is TGCAGTGCTGAAACTCAACACGAGCAGTACTTC. It encodes CSAETQHEQYF.